This T cell receptor beta chain originates from a study of T cell clonotyping in hematopoietic cell transplantation. Study-wide points: Recipient TCR diversity dropped after transplant; expanded clonotypes rose from day 30 to 180. Broader posttransplant TCR repertoire diversity was predicted by graft donor and pretransplant recipient Inverse Simpson Index values.

Sequencing was performed with immunoSEQ multiplex PCR; in TCRdb, only in-frame clones are kept and a portion is missing. The table includes about 18,000 clones, around 86% detected once. Concerning this clone itself: The antigen remains unidentified.

This sample's time point: recipient sample about 28 days before transplant, after cytoreduction. Recipients were bled about 28 days pretransplant and at posttransplant days 30, 100, 180. Looked up from germline, CDR1 is SGDLS and CDR2 is YYNGEE. The CDR3 runs to 14 residues. The ends lost 3 bases at V and 4 bases at J; junction bases unmatched: 4. The specimen comprised peripheral blood mononuclear cells, sampled before stem cell transplant. The TCR was taken from a man aged 50 or older with acute myeloid leukemia. Some clones in this sample may be carry-over from other donors' samples. The J gene is TRBJ1-2, the V gene TRBV9; 9 bases agree with TRBD1. The DNA for the CDR3 is TGTGCCAGCAGCGCCACAGGGGGCGCCTATGGCTACACCTTC. This codes for CASSATGGAYGYTF. Full variable domain (outside the CDR3, taken from reference TRBV9 and TRBJ1-2): DSGVTQTPKHLITATGQRVTLRCSPRSGDLSVYWYQQSLDQGLQFLIQYYNGEERAKGNILERFSAQQFPDLHSELNLSSLELGDSALYFCASSATGGAYGYTFGSGTRLTVV.